This is a list of T cell receptor beta chains from one sample in a study of shared clonotypes between healthy human individuals. Sequenced by immunoSEQ multiplex PCR; TCRdb stores in-frame clones only, minus some. Here the sample spans 2 million to 2.5 million clones, 85% to 95% being singletons. Sequencing input: naive CD4+ T cells from PBMCs. These receptors were taken from a man younger than 30 in good health. Some clones in this sample may be carry-over from other donors' samples. Both conserved end residues are part of each CDR3. The order of the fields is D gene, V gene, clone size, J gene, CDR3 protein, CDR3 DNA. The D gene is left open where the match is weak. Some rows mark clone size as missing; the rest say once, few, many or name a class of expanded clone.

d_gene: TRBD2
v_gene: TRBV7-2
abundance: -
j_gene: TRBJ2-5
CDR3aa: CASSFARLAGARGRETQYF
CDR3nt: TGTGCCAGCAGCTTCGCCCGACTAGCGGGAGCAAGGGGGCGAGAGACCCAGTACTTC

d_gene: TRBD2
v_gene: TRBV19
abundance: -
j_gene: TRBJ2-1
CDR3aa: CASRGRPGTSGYNEQFF
CDR3nt: TGTGCCAGTAGGGGCAGGCCTGGGACTAGCGGATACAATGAGCAGTTCTTC

d_gene: -
v_gene: TRBV30
abundance: few
j_gene: TRBJ1-1
CDR3aa: CAWSGTTEAFF
CDR3nt: TGTGCCTGGAGTGGAACCACTGAAGCTTTCTTT

d_gene: TRBD1
v_gene: TRBV28
abundance: -
j_gene: TRBJ1-2
CDR3aa: CASREDRDYGYTF
CDR3nt: TGTGCCAGCAGGGAGGACAGGGATTATGGCTACACCTTC

d_gene: TRBD2
v_gene: TRBV7-3
abundance: -
j_gene: TRBJ2-3
CDR3aa: CASSLSGGPTDTQYF
CDR3nt: TGTGCCAGCAGCTTATCGGGAGGGCCAACAGATACGCAGTATTTT

d_gene: TRBD1
v_gene: TRBV6-1
abundance: -
j_gene: TRBJ2-7
CDR3aa: CASSAAPGGKYEQYF
CDR3nt: TGTGCCAGCAGTGCCGCTCCAGGGGGAAAATACGAGCAGTACTTC

d_gene: TRBD2
v_gene: TRBV7-9
abundance: -
j_gene: TRBJ2-1
CDR3aa: CASSPGTSEFF
CDR3nt: TGTGCCAGCAGCCCCGGGACTAGCGAGTTCTTC

d_gene: -
v_gene: TRBV28
abundance: -
j_gene: TRBJ1-1
CDR3aa: CASTTDSRTSEAFF
CDR3nt: TGTGCCAGCACTACTGACAGCCGGACCTCTGAAGCTTTCTTT

d_gene: TRBD1
v_gene: TRBV6-4
abundance: few
j_gene: TRBJ1-5
CDR3aa: CASSPRQGSNQPQHF
CDR3nt: TGTGCCAGCAGCCCTCGACAGGGAAGCAATCAGCCCCAGCATTTT

d_gene: -
v_gene: TRBV5-1
abundance: -
j_gene: TRBJ1-5
CDR3aa: CASSPAGPSNQPQHF
CDR3nt: TGCGCCAGCAGCCCGGCCGGGCCGAGCAATCAGCCCCAGCATTTT

d_gene: TRBD2
v_gene: TRBV28
abundance: -
j_gene: TRBJ2-2
CDR3aa: CASSLWLAGAGELFF
CDR3nt: TGTGCCAGCAGTTTATGGCTAGCGGGAGCCGGGGAGCTGTTTTTT

d_gene: -
v_gene: TRBV6-4
abundance: -
j_gene: TRBJ1-1
CDR3aa: CASRMTGNTEAFF
CDR3nt: TGTGCCAGCAGGATGACAGGGAACACTGAAGCTTTCTTT

d_gene: -
v_gene: TRBV15
abundance: -
j_gene: TRBJ1-1
CDR3aa: CATSREGPPLNEAFF
CDR3nt: TGTGCCACCAGCAGAGAGGGGCCCCCCTTAAATGAAGCTTTCTTT

d_gene: -
v_gene: TRBV30
abundance: once
j_gene: TRBJ1-2
CDR3aa: CAWSVRERIGHF
CDR3nt: TGTGCCTGGAGTGTAAGAGAGCGAATCGGACACTTC

d_gene: -
v_gene: TRBV19
abundance: few
j_gene: TRBJ1-4
CDR3aa: CASSTEGYREEKLFF
CDR3nt: TGTGCCAGTAGTACAGAGGGGTATCGGGAGGAAAAACTGTTTTTT

d_gene: -
v_gene: TRBV28
abundance: few
j_gene: TRBJ1-1
CDR3aa: CASSSPGGNTEAFF
CDR3nt: TGTGCCAGCAGTTCGCCCGGGGGGAACACTGAAGCTTTCTTT

d_gene: TRBD1
v_gene: TRBV2
abundance: once
j_gene: TRBJ2-7
CDR3aa: CASSNRGYEQYF
CDR3nt: TGTGCCAGCAGTAACAGGGGGTACGAGCAGTACTTC

d_gene: -
v_gene: TRBV13
abundance: -
j_gene: TRBJ1-1
CDR3aa: CASSLGGRQGWDTEAFF
CDR3nt: TGTGCCAGCAGCTTAGGAGGCCGTCAGGGGTGGGACACTGAAGCTTTCTTT

d_gene: -
v_gene: TRBV9
abundance: -
j_gene: TRBJ2-3
CDR3aa: CASSTLAYTSTDTQYF
CDR3nt: TGTGCCAGCAGCACCCTAGCGTATACTAGCACAGATACGCAGTATTTT

d_gene: -
v_gene: TRBV28
abundance: -
j_gene: TRBJ2-3
CDR3aa: CASSPGGYVDTQYF
CDR3nt: TGTGCCAGCAGCCCAGGAGGGTATGTGGATACGCAGTATTTT

d_gene: -
v_gene: TRBV5-1
abundance: -
j_gene: TRBJ1-2
CDR3aa: CASSLVAPYGYTF
CDR3nt: TGCGCCAGCAGCTTGGTAGCACCATATGGCTACACCTTC

d_gene: TRBD2
v_gene: TRBV5-1
abundance: -
j_gene: TRBJ2-1
CDR3aa: CASSHSGDAYNEQFF
CDR3nt: TGCGCCAGCAGCCATAGCGGGGACGCCTACAATGAGCAGTTCTTC

d_gene: -
v_gene: TRBV2
abundance: -
j_gene: TRBJ1-1
CDR3aa: CASSGLMNTEAFF
CDR3nt: TGTGCCAGCAGTGGCCTAATGAACACTGAAGCTTTCTTT

d_gene: -
v_gene: TRBV7-2
abundance: -
j_gene: TRBJ2-5
CDR3aa: CASSLLKQETQYF
CDR3nt: TGTGCCAGCAGCTTACTTAAGCAAGAGACCCAGTACTTC

d_gene: -
v_gene: TRBV28
abundance: -
j_gene: TRBJ2-1
CDR3aa: CASQTRDARSYNEQFF
CDR3nt: TGTGCCAGCCAAACGAGGGACGCTCGCTCCTACAATGAGCAGTTCTTC

d_gene: TRBD2
v_gene: TRBV5-4
abundance: -
j_gene: TRBJ2-2
CDR3aa: CASSPGGGRDGELFF
CDR3nt: TGTGCCAGCAGCCCCGGGGGGGGACGGGACGGGGAGCTGTTTTTT

d_gene: TRBD1
v_gene: TRBV5-4
abundance: once
j_gene: TRBJ1-2
CDR3aa: CASSLLVGQGALGYTF
CDR3nt: TGTGCCAGCAGCTTGCTTGTGGGACAGGGGGCGTTAGGCTACACCTTC

d_gene: -
v_gene: TRBV4-1
abundance: -
j_gene: TRBJ2-7
CDR3aa: CASSNGALSSSYEQYF
CDR3nt: TGCGCCAGCAGCAATGGGGCCCTTTCAAGCTCCTACGAGCAGTACTTC

d_gene: TRBD2
v_gene: TRBV18
abundance: -
j_gene: TRBJ2-1
CDR3aa: CASSREIGGNEQFF
CDR3nt: TGTGCCAGCTCACGGGAAATCGGGGGGAATGAGCAGTTCTTC